Detailed here is one T cell receptor beta chain. Its antigen remains unknown. Clones were sequenced by immunoSEQ multiplex PCR, and TCRdb holds only the in-frame ones, with some missing. Of about 98,000 clones listed, 90% to 95% were seen once; the top ten hold 0.26%. The data were obtained in a study of OX40 agonist ivuxolimab in advanced cancers. Across the whole study: Previous treatment with anti-PD-1, anti-PD-L1 or anti-CTLA-4 therapy was allowed; approximately 40% had received some. Findings and limits, study-wide: Low clonal expansion, among the lowest seen, marked partial responders at 0.1-3.0 mg/kg. The antigen specificity of the peripheral T cells (those that were expanded) was not determined.

Germline CDR1 and CDR2: MDHEN and SYDVKM. The V gene end was trimmed by 5 bases and the J gene end by 9 bases; junction bases not matched to a gene: 6. The CDR3 consists of 14 residues. The chain couples TRBV28 to TRBJ1-5, with 11 bases lining up with TRBD1. This receptor was taken from an adult with an advanced solid tumor such as melanoma, head and neck, liver or kidney cancer. The source material was CD4+ or CD8+ T cells sorted from blood, sampled in a trial of the OX40 agonist ivuxolimab. CDR3 bases: TGTGCCAGCAGTGGGGGGACAGGGGGTCGGCCCCAGCATTTT. Its translation is CASSGGTGGRPQHF. The variable domain in full, completed from reference TRBV28 and TRBJ1-5, reads DVKVTQSSRYLVKRTGEKVFLECVQDMDHENMFWYRQDPGLGLRLIYFSYDVKMKEKGDIPEGYSVSREKKERFSLILESASTNQTSMYLCASSGGTGGRPQHFGDGTRLSIL.